The rows below give T cell receptor beta chains drawn from one sample of a study of regulatory T cells in long-lasting Graves disease. TCRdb called the multiplex PCR reads again in MiXCR, with one record for every CDR3 protein. The top ten hold 26% of the sample, which has 420,000 or so distinct CDR3 sequences, roughly a quarter seen once. Specimen: peripheral blood mononuclear cells (PBMCs), collected when the disease was refractory, from a patient treated with antithyroid drugs. These receptors originate from a female donor with Graves disease. Both conserved end residues are part of each CDR3. The D gene is left open where the match is weak. Rows may omit the clone size; those that give it use once, few, many or a size class.

clone size: many; D gene: .; CDR3 length: 15; J gene: TRBJ1-2; V gene: TRBV6-5; CDR3 DNA: TGTGCCAGCAGTTACCTCGATGACAGCCTCTATGGCTACACCTTC; CDR3 protein: CASSYLDDSLYGYTF
clone size: many; D gene: .; CDR3 length: 13; J gene: TRBJ1-5; V gene: TRBV29-1; CDR3 DNA: TGCAGCGTGGGGGCAGCTAGCAATCAGCCCCAGCATTTT; CDR3 protein: CSVGAASNQPQHF
clone size: .; D gene: .; CDR3 length: 14; J gene: TRBJ2-2; V gene: TRBV2; CDR3 DNA: TGTGCCAGCACCGGGACCACCCCCACCGGGGAGCTGTTTTTT; CDR3 protein: CASTGTTPTGELFF
clone size: many; D gene: TRBD1; CDR3 length: 15; J gene: TRBJ1-6; V gene: TRBV20-1; CDR3 DNA: TGCAGTGCCAACCTTAGGGACAGGGGGAGTTCACCCCTCCACTTT; CDR3 protein: CSANLRDRGSSPLHF
clone size: .; D gene: .; CDR3 length: 15; J gene: TRBJ1-1; V gene: TRBV19; CDR3 DNA: TGTGCCAGTAGTAGCCACTCACGGGCCCTAGATGAAGCTTTCTTT; CDR3 protein: CASSSHSRALDEAFF
clone size: .; D gene: .; CDR3 length: 15; J gene: TRBJ2-1; V gene: TRBV28; CDR3 DNA: TGTGCCAGCAGTTTAGAGTTGAGCCCCTACAATGAGCAGTTCTTC; CDR3 protein: CASSLELSPYNEQFF
clone size: many; D gene: .; CDR3 length: 16; J gene: TRBJ1-1; V gene: TRBV9; CDR3 DNA: TGTGCCAGCAGCGTAGCTATCACCGACAGAGACACTGAAGCTTTCTTT; CDR3 protein: CASSVAITDRDTEAFF
clone size: .; D gene: TRBD2; CDR3 length: 13; J gene: TRBJ2-7; V gene: TRBV11-2; CDR3 DNA: TGTGCCAGCAGCAACGGACTAGCTGGCGAGCGGTACTTC; CDR3 protein: CASSNGLAGERYF
clone size: .; D gene: .; CDR3 length: 19; J gene: TRBJ1-4; V gene: TRBV4-1; CDR3 DNA: TGCGCCAGCAGCCTTTCGCTCGGCAGACGTACCCCAACTAATGAAAAACTGTTTTTT; CDR3 protein: CASSLSLGRRTPTNEKLFF
clone size: many; D gene: .; CDR3 length: 15; J gene: TRBJ1-1; V gene: TRBV28; CDR3 DNA: TGTGCCAGCAGTGCCCCGGCGGGGGACGGCACTGAAGCTTTCTTT; CDR3 protein: CASSAPAGDGTEAFF
clone size: .; D gene: .; CDR3 length: 14; J gene: TRBJ2-5; V gene: TRBV7-2; CDR3 DNA: TGTGCCAGCAGCTTAGGGCGGGGTCAAGAGACCCAGTGCTTC; CDR3 protein: CASSLGRGQETQCF
clone size: .; D gene: .; CDR3 length: 13; J gene: TRBJ2-5; V gene: TRBV4-1; CDR3 DNA: TGCGCCAGCGGAGGATTAGTAGAGGAGACCCAGTACTTC; CDR3 protein: CASGGLVEETQYF
clone size: many; D gene: TRBD1; CDR3 length: 14; J gene: TRBJ1-2; V gene: TRBV30; CDR3 DNA: TGTGCCTGGAGGGACAGGGGAGCTAACTATGGCTACACCTTC; CDR3 protein: CAWRDRGANYGYTF
clone size: .; D gene: TRBD2; CDR3 length: 16; J gene: TRBJ2-3; V gene: TRBV20-1; CDR3 DNA: TGCAGTGCTGATTCAGCCGGACTAGCGAGCACAGATACGCAGTATTTT; CDR3 protein: CSADSAGLASTDTQYF
clone size: many; D gene: .; CDR3 length: 13; J gene: TRBJ1-2; V gene: TRBV28; CDR3 DNA: TGTGCCAGCAGTTGGACAGCTAACTATGGCTACACCTTC; CDR3 protein: CASSWTANYGYTF
clone size: .; D gene: .; CDR3 length: 13; J gene: TRBJ1-2; V gene: TRBV19; CDR3 DNA: TGTGCCAGTATCTCACGGGCTAACTATGGCTACACCTTC; CDR3 protein: CASISRANYGYTF
clone size: many; D gene: .; CDR3 length: 16; J gene: TRBJ2-5; V gene: TRBV28; CDR3 DNA: TGTGCCAGCAGCTCCCGGGAAGAAGCGTTGCAAGAGACCCAGTACTTC; CDR3 protein: CASSSREEALQETQYF
clone size: .; D gene: TRBD1; CDR3 length: 15; J gene: TRBJ1-1; V gene: TRBV10-3; CDR3 DNA: TGTGCCATCAGTGAGCGAGACAGGGGTCGTACTGAAGCTTTCTTT; CDR3 protein: CAISERDRGRTEAFF
clone size: .; D gene: .; CDR3 length: 17; J gene: TRBJ2-2; V gene: TRBV5-1; CDR3 DNA: TGCGCCAGCAGCTTAGGGATCGGCGGGACGAACACCGGGGAGCTGTTTTTT; CDR3 protein: CASSLGIGGTNTGELFF
clone size: few; D gene: .; CDR3 length: 14; J gene: TRBJ1-3; V gene: TRBV28; CDR3 DNA: TGTGCCAGCAGTTTTAGCCACTCTGGAAACACCATATATTTT; CDR3 protein: CASSFSHSGNTIYF
clone size: many; D gene: .; CDR3 length: 14; J gene: TRBJ1-2; V gene: TRBV28; CDR3 DNA: TGTGCCAGCAGTTTATTCGACAGAAACTATGGCTACACCTTC; CDR3 protein: CASSLFDRNYGYTF
clone size: .; D gene: .; CDR3 length: 17; J gene: TRBJ2-6; V gene: TRBV27; CDR3 DNA: TGTGCCAGCAGTTGGGGACCTCCTCTCTCTGGGGCCAACGTCCTGACTTTC; CDR3 protein: CASSWGPPLSGANVLTF
clone size: few; D gene: .; CDR3 length: 13; J gene: TRBJ2-2; V gene: TRBV20-1; CDR3 DNA: TGCAGTGCTGGAGTATTCGGACTGGGGGAGCTGTTTTTT; CDR3 protein: CSAGVFGLGELFF